The next 4 T cell receptor beta chains were all read from a single sample in a study of molecular identifiers for immune sequencing clone quantification. TCRdb re-analysed the PCR reads in MiXCR, keeping a single row per CDR3 protein. Among about 510,000 distinct CDR3 sequences listed, about 22% were seen once. Material for sequencing was naive CD8+ T cells from blood, with Jurkat cell RNA spiked in. Subset: FACS-sorted CD8+CD4-CCR7+CD45RA+ naive T cells. These receptors were collected from a human donor in good health. Some libraries in this study had Jurkat cell RNA spiked in.

This clonotype was seen ten or more times. This rearrangement joins TRBV4-3 to TRBJ1-1; D not certain. Trimming shortened V by 1 base and J by 5 bases, and 5 bases separated the two germline ends. CDR1 and CDR2 (germline): LGHNA, YSLEER. The CDR3 sequence is 12 residues long. The CDR3 nucleotides are TGCGCCAGCAGCCAAGGGCAGACTGAAGCTTTCTTT. Its translation: CASSQGQTEAFF.

This clonotype turned up a few times. This chain connects TRBV24-1 to TRBJ2-3, with no clear D. Trimming cost V 4 bases and J 9 bases, with 13 bases left between them. The V gene's germline CDR1 is KGHDR and CDR2 SFDVKD. This CDR3 contains 13 residues. The CDR3 DNA reads TGTGCCACCAGTGACCTGGATCCGATGACGCAGTATTTT. This codes for CATSDLDPMTQYF.

With respect to this clonotype: This clone may be a read error of a much larger clone one base away. The missing conserved phenylalanine or tryptophan at the end of this CDR3 makes a read error likely. The chain links TRBV5-1 to TRBJ1-1; 7 nucleotides line up with TRBD1. The CDR3 has 12 amino acids. The germline V gene has CDR1 SGHRS and CDR2 YFSETQ. J lost 6 bases, V lost 4 bases, and 3 bases had no gene match. The CDR3 nucleotides read TGCGCCAGCAGCGCCGGGACAGCTGAAGCTTTCATT. Translated: CASSAGTAEAFI.

Remarks on this clonotype: Just one base apart from a much larger clone, this may be a read error. J is TRBJ1-4 and V is TRBV7-9, with D perhaps TRBD1 (5 bases). The CDR3 runs to 12 residues. Trimming left V 7 bases short and J 8 bases short, with 11 bases between. From germline, CDR1 is SEHNR and CDR2 FQNEAQ (reference sequence). The CDR3 here is CASTEGEEKLFF. Here the CDR3 DNA reads TGTGCCAGCACAGAAGGGGAGGAAAAACTGTTTTTT.